This T cell receptor beta chain was sequenced for a study of identical twins. As concerns this clonotype: Antigen unknown.

The ends were cut back, 4 bases at V and 8 bases at J, with 23 bases in the middle. CDR1 is MNHNS and CDR2 is SASEGT in the germline V gene. This CDR3 region has 17 residues. Study-wide results and caveats: There was an excess of low generation probability in the out-of-frame alpha sequences that twins shared. Abundant beta clonotypes from cord blood bore fewer insertions; memory repertoires lacked this pattern. Cross-sectional statistics, not tracking of the same donors, supported the conclusions.

A universal primer site was incorporated via template switching, and the cDNA contained unique molecular identifiers. Using its own MiXCR run on the 5' RACE reads, TCRdb lists one record per CDR3 protein. The sample yields fewer than 250,000 distinct CDR3 sequences, 7% to 8.5% seen once. The same sample was also studied in work on yellow fever vaccine responses in identical twins.

This chain uses TRBV6-1 with TRBJ2-2, with D unclear. Material: CD8+ T cells sorted from blood. The origin of this receptor is a woman under 30 in good health. In DNA, the CDR3 is TGTGCCAGCAGTGGCCCAACGGTAGTCGGTGCGAATGGGGAGCTGTTTTTT. Its protein product is CASSGPTVVGANGELFF.